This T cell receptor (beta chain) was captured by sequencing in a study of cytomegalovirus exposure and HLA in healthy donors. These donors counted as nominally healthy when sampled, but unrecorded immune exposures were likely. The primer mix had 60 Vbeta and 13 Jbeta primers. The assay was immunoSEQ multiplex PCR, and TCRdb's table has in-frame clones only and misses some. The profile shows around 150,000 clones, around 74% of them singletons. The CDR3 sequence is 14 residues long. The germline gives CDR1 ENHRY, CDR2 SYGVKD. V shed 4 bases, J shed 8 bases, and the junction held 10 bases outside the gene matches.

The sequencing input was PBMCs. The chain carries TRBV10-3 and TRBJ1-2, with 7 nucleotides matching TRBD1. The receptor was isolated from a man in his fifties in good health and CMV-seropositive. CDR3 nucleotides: TGTGCCATCAGTGCCGCCAGGGGGTTGTCCGGCTACACCTTC. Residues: CAISAARGLSGYTF.